This TCR beta chain was observed in a study of shared clonotypes between healthy human individuals. Study overall: Per-donor plates numbered three CD4 naive, three CD4 memory, two CD8 naive and one CD8 memory.

This clone has only one observation. Its cognate antigen is unknown. All the donors were Caucasian adults who lived in Nashville, Tennessee. Study-wide results and caveats: Blood was the only sampled material, and tissue repertoires likely differ.

Looked up from germline, CDR1 is LNHNV and CDR2 is YYDKDF (reference sequence). Trimming took off 0 bases at V and 9 bases at J, with 12 bases between the two ends. The CDR3 runs 13 residues. Several immunoSEQ plates received, in even portions, the genomic DNA of each subset. Method: immunoSEQ multiplex PCR; TCRdb's copy keeps in-frame clones and lacks some. The table includes approximately 2,000,000 clones, roughly 90% detected once. Sequences were obtained from naive CD4+ T cells from PBMCs. Regarding subset: CD45RA+ positively selected. The TCR was taken from a man aged 18 to 30 in good health. Some clones in this sample may be carry-over from other donors' samples. V usage is TRBV15 and J usage is TRBJ2-7; TRBD2 is a possible D gene (5 bases). Here the CDR3 DNA reads TGTGCCACCAGCAGAGATCGGGGTAGGAGGCAGTACTTC. The encoded protein is CATSRDRGRRQYF. Drawing the rest from reference TRBV15 and TRBJ2-7, the complete variable domain is DAMVIQNPRYQVTQFGKPVTLSCSQTLNHNVMYWYQQKSSQAPKLLFHYYDKDFNNEADTPDNFQSRRPNTSFCFLDIRSPGLGDTAMYLCATSRDRGRRQYFGPGTRLTVT.